This T cell receptor beta chain was observed in a study of T and B cells in COVID-19 patients. Each TRB amplification used about 220-500 ng of genomic DNA from blood. Germline assignment: CDR1 DFQATT and CDR2 SNEGSKA (reference sequence). Trimming took 3 bases from V and 10 from J, leaving 10 bases between them. The CDR3 extends over 12 amino acids. Multiplex PCR with BIOMED2 TRB-A/B primer pools amplified TRB rearrangements. Each CDR3 protein is one row after TCRdb ran MiXCR on the multiplex PCR reads. The sample includes tens of thousands of distinct CDR3 sequences, approximately 32% of them seen just once. A single count supports this clonotype.

Sample: blood. The origin of this receptor is a human donor who had recovered from COVID-19. The V and J genes are TRBV20-1 and TRBJ1-6; D gene ambiguous. For the CDR3, the DNA is TGCAGTGCTAGGACGATATGGTCACCCCTCCACTTT. This translates into CSARTIWSPLHF.